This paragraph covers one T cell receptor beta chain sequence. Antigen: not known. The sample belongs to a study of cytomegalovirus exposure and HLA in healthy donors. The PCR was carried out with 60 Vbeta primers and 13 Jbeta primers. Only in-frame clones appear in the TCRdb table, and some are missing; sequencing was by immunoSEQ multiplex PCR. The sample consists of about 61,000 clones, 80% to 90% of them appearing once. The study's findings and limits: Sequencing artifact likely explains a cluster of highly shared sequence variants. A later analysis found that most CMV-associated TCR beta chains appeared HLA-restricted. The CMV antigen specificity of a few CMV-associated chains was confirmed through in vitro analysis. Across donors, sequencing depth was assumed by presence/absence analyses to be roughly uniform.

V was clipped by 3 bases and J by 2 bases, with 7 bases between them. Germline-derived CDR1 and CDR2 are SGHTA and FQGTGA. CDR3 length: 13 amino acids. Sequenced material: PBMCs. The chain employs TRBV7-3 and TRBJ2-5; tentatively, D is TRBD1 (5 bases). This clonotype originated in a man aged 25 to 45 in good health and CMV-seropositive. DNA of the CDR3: TGTGCCAGCAGCTTGCAGGGTCAAGAGACCCAGTACTTC. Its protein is CASSLQGQETQYF.